This TCR beta chain was found in a study of glioma-infiltrating T cells after dendritic cell vaccination. Time point in this sample: after dendritic cell vaccination, including at tumor progression/relapse. All glioblastoma patients lacked an isocitrate dehydrogenase mutation. This table comes from immunoSEQ multiplex PCR, and its TCRdb copy is limited to in-frame clones, with some not included. In the table there are roughly 60,000 clones, roughly 80% of which are singletons. This CDR3 contains 16 residues. Germline CDR1 LGHNA, CDR2 YSLEER. With 3 bases removed from V and 0 bases from J, the gap between germline ends came to 14 bases.

The sample was blood, taken after dendritic cell vaccination. The chain uses TRBV4-3 and TRBJ1-2; D not certain. The clonotype originates from a human donor with glioblastoma. The CDR3, as DNA: TGCGCCAGCAGCCATGTGGCGGCATCTTCTAACTATGGCTACACCTTC. This gives the protein CASSHVAASSNYGYTF.